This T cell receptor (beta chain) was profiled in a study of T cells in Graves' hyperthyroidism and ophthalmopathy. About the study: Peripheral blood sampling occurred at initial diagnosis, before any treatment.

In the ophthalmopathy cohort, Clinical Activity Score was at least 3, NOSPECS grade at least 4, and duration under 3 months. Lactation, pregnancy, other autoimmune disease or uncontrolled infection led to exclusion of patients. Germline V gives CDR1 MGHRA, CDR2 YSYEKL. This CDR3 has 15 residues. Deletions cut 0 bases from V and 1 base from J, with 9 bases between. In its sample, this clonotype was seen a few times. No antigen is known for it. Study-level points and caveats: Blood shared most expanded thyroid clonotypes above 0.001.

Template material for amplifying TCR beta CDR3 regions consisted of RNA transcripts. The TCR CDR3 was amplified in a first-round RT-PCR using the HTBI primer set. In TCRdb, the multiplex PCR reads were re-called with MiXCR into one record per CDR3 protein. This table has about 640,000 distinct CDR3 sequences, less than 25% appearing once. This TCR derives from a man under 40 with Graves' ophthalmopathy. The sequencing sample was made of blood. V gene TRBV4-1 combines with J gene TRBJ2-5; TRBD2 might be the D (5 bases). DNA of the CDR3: TGCGCCAGCAGCCAAGAGCCGGGGTTCCAAGAGACCCAGTACTTC. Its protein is CASSQEPGFQETQYF.